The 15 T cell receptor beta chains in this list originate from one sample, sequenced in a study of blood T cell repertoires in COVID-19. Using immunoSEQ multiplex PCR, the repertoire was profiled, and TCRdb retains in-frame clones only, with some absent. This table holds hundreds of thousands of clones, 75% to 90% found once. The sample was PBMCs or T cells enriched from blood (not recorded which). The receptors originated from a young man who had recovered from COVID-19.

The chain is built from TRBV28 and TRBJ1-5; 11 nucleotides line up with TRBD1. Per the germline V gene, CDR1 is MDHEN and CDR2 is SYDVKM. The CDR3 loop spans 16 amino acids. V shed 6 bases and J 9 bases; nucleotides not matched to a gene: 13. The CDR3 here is CASRPGPGTGGRPQHF. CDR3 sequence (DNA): TGTGCCAGCAGACCAGGACCCGGGACAGGGGGTAGGCCCCAGCATTTT.

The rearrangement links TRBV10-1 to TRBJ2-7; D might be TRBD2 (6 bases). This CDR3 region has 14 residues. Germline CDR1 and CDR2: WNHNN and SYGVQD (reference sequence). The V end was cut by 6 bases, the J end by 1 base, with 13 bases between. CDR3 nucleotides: TGCGCCAGCAGGCGGGACCCGGGATCCTACGAGCAGTACTTC. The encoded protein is CASRRDPGSYEQYF.

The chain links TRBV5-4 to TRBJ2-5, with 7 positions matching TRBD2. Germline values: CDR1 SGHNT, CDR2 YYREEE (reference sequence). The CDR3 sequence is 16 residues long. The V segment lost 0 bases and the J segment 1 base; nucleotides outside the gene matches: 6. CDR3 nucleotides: TGTGCCAGCAGCTTGGATCGGCGGGAGATCCAAGAGACCCAGTACTTC. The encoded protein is CASSLDRREIQETQYF.

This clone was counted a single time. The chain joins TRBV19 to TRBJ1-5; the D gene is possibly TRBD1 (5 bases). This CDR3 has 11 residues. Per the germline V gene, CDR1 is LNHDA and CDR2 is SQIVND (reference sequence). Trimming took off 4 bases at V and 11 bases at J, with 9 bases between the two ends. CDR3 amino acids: CASSNYRTQHF. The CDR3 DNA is TGTGCCAGTAGTAATTACAGGACCCAGCATTTT.

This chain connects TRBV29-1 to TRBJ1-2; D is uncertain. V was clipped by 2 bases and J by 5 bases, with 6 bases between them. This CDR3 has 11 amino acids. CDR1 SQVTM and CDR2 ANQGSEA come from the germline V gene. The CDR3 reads CSVESLYGYTF. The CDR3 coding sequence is TGCAGCGTTGAATCACTATATGGCTACACCTTC. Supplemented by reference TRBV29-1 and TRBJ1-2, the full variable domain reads SAVISQKPSRDICQRGTSLTIQCQVDSQVTMMFWYRQQPGQSLTLIATANQGSEATYESGFVIDKFPISRPNLTFSTLTVSNMSPEDSSIYLCSVESLYGYTFGSGTRLTVV.

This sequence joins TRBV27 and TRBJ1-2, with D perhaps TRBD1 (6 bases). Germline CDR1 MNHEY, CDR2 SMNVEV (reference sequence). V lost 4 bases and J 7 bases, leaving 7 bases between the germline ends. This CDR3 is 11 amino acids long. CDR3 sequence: CASSSGVGYTF. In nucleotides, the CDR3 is TGTGCCAGCAGTTCAGGGGTTGGCTACACCTTC.

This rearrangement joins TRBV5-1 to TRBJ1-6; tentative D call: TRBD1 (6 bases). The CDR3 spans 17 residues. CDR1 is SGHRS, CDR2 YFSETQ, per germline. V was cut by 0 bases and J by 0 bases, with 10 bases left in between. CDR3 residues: CASSLDTGSSYNSPLHF. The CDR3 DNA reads TGCGCCAGCAGCTTGGATACAGGGAGCTCCTATAATTCACCCCTCCACTTT.

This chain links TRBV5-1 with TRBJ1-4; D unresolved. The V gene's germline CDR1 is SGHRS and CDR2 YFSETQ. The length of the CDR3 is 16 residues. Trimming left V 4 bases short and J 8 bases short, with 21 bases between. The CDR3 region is CASSENPRFGKEKLFF. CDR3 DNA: TGCGCCAGCAGCGAAAACCCCAGGTTCGGAAAAGAAAAACTGTTTTTT.

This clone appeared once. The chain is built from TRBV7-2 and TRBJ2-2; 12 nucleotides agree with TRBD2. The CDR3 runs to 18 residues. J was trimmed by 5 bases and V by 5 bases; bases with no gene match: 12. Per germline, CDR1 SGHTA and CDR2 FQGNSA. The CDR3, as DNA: TGTGCCAGCAGCAATAGGCTAGCGGGAGGGCCAGGGACCGGGGAGCTGTTTTTT. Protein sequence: CASSNRLAGGPGTGELFF.

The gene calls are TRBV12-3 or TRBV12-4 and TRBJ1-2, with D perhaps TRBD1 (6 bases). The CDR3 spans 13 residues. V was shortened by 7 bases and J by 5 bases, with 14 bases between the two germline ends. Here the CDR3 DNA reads TGTGCCAGCACGTCCTTGACAGGTTATGGCTACACCTTC. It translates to CASTSLTGYGYTF.

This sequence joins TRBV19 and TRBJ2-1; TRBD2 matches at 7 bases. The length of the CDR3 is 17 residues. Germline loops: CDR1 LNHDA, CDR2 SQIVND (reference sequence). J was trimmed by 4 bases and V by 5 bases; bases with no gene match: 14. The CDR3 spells CASSRAEGLQIYNEQFF. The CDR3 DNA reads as TGTGCCAGTAGTCGCGCCGAGGGACTACAGATTTACAATGAGCAGTTCTTC.

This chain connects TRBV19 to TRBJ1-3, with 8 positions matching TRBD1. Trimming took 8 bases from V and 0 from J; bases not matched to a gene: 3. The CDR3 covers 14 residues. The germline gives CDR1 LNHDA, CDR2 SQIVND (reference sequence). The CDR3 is CASWTGSSGNTIYF. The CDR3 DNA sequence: TGTGCCAGTTGGACAGGGAGCTCTGGAAACACCATATATTTT.

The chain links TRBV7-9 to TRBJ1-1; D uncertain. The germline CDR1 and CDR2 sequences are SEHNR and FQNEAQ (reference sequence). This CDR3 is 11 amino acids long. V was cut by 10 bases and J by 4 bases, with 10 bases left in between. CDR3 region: CATASITEAFF. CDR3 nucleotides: TGTGCCACGGCTAGCATCACTGAAGCTTTCTTT.

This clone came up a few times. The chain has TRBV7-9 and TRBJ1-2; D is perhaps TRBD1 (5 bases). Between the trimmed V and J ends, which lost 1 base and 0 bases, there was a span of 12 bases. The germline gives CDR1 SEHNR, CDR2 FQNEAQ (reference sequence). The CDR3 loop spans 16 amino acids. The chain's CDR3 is CASSLGQGSANYGYTF. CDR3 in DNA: TGTGCCAGCAGCTTAGGGCAGGGCTCGGCTAACTATGGCTACACCTTC.

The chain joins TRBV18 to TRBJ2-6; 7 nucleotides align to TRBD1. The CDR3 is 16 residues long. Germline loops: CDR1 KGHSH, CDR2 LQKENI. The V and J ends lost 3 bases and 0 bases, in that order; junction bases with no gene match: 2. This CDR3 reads CASSPGQTSGANVLTF. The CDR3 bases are TGTGCCAGCTCACCGGGACAGACCTCTGGGGCCAACGTCCTGACTTTC.